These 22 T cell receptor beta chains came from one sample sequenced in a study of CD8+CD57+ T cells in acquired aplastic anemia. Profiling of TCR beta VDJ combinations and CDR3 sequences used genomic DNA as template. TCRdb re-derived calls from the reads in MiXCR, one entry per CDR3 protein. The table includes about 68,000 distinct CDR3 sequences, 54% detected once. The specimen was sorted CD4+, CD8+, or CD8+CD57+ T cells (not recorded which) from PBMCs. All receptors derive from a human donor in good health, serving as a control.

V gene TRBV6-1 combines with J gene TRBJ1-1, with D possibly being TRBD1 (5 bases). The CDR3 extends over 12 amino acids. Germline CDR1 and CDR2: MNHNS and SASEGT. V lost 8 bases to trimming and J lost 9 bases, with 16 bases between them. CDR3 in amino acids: CASVTAGEKAFF. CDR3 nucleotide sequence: TGTGCCAGCGTAACCGCGGGGGAGAAAGCTTTCTTT.

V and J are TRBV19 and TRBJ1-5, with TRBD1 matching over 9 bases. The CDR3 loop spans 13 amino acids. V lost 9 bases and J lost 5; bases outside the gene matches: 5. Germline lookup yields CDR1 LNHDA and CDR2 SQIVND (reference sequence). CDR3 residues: CASQDRGYQPQHF. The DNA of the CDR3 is TGTGCCAGCCAAGACAGGGGGTATCAGCCCCAGCATTTT. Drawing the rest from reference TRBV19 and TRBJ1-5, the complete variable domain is DGGITQSPKYLFRKEGQNVTLSCEQNLNHDAMYWYRQDPGQGLRLIYYSQIVNDFQKGDIAEGYSVSREKKESFPLTVTSAQKNPTAFYLCASQDRGYQPQHFGDGTRLSIL.

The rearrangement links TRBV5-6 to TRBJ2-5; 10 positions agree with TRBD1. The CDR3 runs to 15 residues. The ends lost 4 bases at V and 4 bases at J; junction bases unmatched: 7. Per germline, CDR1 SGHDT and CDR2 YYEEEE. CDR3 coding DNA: TGTGCCAGCAGCCCGGACAGGGGGACGAGAGAGACCCAGTACTTC. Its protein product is CASSPDRGTRETQYF.

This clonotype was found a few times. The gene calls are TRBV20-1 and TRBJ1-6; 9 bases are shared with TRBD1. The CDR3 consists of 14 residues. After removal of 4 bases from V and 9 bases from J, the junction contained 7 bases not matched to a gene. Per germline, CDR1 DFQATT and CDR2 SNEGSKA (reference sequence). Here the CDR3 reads CSATSGTGSSPLHF. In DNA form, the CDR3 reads TGCAGTGCTACGTCCGGGACAGGGAGTTCACCCCTCCACTTT.

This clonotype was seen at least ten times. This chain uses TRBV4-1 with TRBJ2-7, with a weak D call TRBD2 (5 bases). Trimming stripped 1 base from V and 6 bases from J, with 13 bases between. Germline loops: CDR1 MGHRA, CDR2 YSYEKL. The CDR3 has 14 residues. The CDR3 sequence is CASSQVSLGSEQYF. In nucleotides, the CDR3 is TGCGCCAGCAGCCAAGTATCACTAGGAAGCGAGCAGTACTTC.

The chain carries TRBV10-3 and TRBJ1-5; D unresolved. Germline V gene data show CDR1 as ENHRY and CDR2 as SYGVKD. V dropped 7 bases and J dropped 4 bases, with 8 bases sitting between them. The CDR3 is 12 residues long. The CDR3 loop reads CAITGGNQPQHF. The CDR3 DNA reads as TGTGCCATCACGGGAGGAAATCAGCCCCAGCATTTT.

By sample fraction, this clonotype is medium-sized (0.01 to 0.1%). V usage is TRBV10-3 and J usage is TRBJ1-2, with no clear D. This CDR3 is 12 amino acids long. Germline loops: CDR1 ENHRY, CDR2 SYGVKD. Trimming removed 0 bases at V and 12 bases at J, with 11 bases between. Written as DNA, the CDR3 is TGTGCCATCAGTGAGTCGGGATGGGGAAACACCTTC. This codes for CAISESGWGNTF.

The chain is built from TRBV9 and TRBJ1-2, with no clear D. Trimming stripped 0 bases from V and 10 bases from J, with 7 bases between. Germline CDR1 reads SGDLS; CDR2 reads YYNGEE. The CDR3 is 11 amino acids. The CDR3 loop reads CASSVVQHYTF. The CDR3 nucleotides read TGTGCCAGCAGCGTAGTCCAGCACTACACCTTC. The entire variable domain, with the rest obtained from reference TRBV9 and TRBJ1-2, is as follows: DSGVTQTPKHLITATGQRVTLRCSPRSGDLSVYWYQQSLDQGLQFLIQYYNGEERAKGNILERFSAQQFPDLHSELNLSSLELGDSALYFCASSVVQHYTFGSGTRLTVV.

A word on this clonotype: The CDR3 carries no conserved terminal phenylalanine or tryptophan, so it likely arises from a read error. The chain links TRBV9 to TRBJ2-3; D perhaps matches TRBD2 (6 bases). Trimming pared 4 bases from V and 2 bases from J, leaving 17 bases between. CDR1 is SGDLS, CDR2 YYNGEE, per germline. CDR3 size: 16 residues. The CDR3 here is CASSLRRGRLTDTQYL. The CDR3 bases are TGTGCCAGCAGCCTGAGACGGGGGAGACTCACAGATACGCAGTATTTG.

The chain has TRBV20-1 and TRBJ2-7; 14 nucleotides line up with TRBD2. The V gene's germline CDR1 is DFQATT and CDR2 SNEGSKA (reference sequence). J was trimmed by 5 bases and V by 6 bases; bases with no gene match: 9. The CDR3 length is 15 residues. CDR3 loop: CSAIGTSGSLDEQYF. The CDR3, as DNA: TGCAGTGCCATCGGGACTAGCGGGAGTTTGGACGAGCAGTACTTC.

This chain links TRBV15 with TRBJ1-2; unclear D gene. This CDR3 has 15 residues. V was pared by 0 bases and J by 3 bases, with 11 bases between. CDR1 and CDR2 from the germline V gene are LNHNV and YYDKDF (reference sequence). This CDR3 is CATSRDHLKDYGYTF. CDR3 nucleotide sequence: TGTGCCACCAGCAGAGATCATTTAAAGGACTATGGCTACACCTTC. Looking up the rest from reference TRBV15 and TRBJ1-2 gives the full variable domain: DAMVIQNPRYQVTQFGKPVTLSCSQTLNHNVMYWYQQKSSQAPKLLFHYYDKDFNNEADTPDNFQSRRPNTSFCFLDIRSPGLGDTAMYLCATSRDHLKDYGYTFGSGTRLTVV.

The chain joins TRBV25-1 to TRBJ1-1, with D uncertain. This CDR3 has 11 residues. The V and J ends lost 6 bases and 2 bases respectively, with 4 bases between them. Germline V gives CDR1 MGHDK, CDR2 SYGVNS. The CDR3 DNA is TGTGCCAGCAGACGTAACACTGAAGCTTTCTTT. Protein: CASRRNTEAFF.

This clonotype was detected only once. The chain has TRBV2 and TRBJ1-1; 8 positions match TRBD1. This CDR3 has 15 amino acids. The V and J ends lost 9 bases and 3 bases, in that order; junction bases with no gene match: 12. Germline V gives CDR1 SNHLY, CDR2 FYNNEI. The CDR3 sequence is CASRHGTGRYTEAFF. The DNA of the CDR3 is TGTGCCAGTCGACACGGGACAGGTCGGTACACTGAAGCTTTCTTT.

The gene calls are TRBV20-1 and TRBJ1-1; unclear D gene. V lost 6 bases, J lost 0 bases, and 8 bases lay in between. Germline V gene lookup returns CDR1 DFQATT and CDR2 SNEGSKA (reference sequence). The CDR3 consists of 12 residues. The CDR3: CSAETMNTEAFF. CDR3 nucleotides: TGCAGTGCGGAGACAATGAACACTGAAGCTTTCTTT.

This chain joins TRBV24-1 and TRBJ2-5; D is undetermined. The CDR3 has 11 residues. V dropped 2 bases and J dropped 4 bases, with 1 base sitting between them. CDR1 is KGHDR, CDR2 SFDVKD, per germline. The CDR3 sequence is CATSDSETQYF. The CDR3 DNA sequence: TGTGCCACCAGTGATTCAGAGACCCAGTACTTC.

The CDR3 DNA reads TGTGCCAGCAGCCGGGGACAGCTTGAATGGAACTATGGCTACACCTTC. Its translation is CASSRGQLEWNYGYTF. The gene calls are TRBV11-1 and TRBJ1-2; 7 nucleotides align to TRBD1. Trimming took 5 bases from V and 2 from J; bases not matched to a gene: 11. Germline values: CDR1 SGHAT, CDR2 FQDESV (reference sequence). The CDR3 is 16 amino acids.

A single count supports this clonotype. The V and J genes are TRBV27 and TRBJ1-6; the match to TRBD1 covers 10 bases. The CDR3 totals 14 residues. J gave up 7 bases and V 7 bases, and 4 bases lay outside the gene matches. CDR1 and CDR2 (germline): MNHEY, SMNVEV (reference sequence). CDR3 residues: CASTPGQGNSPLHF. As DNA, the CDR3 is TGTGCCAGCACCCCGGGACAGGGGAATTCACCCCTCCACTTT.

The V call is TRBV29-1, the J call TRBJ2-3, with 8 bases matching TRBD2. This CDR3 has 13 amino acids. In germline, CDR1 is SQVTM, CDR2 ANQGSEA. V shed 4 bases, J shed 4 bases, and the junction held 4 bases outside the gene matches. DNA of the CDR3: TGCAGCGTTGCAAGCGGGAGCCCAGATACGCAGTATTTT. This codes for CSVASGSPDTQYF.

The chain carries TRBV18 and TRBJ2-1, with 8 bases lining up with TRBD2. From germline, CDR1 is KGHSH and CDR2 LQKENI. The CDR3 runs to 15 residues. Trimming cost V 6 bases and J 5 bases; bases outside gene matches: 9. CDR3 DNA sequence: TGTGCCAGCTCCGGCAATTTAGCGGGAAACAATGAGCAGTTCTTC. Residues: CASSGNLAGNNEQFF.

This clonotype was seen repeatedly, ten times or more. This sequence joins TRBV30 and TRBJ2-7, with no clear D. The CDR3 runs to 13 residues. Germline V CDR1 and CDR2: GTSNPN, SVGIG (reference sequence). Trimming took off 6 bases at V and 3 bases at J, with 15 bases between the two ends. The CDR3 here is CACTREDYYEQYF. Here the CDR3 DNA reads TGTGCCTGCACAAGGGAAGATTACTACGAGCAGTACTTC.

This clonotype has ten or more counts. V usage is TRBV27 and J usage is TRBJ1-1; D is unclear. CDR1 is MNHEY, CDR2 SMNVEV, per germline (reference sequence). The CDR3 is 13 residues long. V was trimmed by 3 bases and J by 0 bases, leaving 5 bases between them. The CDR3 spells CASSLRLNTEAFF. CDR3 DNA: TGTGCCAGCAGTTTGAGGTTGAACACTGAAGCTTTCTTT.

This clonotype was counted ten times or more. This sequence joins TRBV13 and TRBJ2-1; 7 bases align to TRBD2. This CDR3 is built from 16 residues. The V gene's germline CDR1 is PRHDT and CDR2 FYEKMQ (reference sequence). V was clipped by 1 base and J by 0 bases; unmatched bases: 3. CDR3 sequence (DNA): TGTGCCAGCAGCTTAGACGGGGGGACCTCCTACAATGAGCAGTTCTTC. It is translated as CASSLDGGTSYNEQFF.